This T cell receptor (beta chain) was identified in a study of technical replicates of blood from a handful of donors. Here immunoSEQ multiplex PCR was the method, and the copy in TCRdb shows in-frame clones only, minus some. The sample includes 50,000 to 80,000 clones, around nine tenths of them seen just once. Sequencing was carried out using PBMCs. This receptor was obtained from a human donor in good health. Some clones in this sample may be carry-over from other donors' samples.

The CDR3 DNA is TGTGCCAGCAGTGAAGCGGGCAGGGGGCTGGTTCAGCCCCAGCATTTT. Translated: CASSEAGRGLVQPQHF. The chain recombines TRBV6-1 with TRBJ1-5; 8 bases align to TRBD1. CDR3 size: 16 residues. V trimming: 0 bases; J trimming: 6 bases; junction bases outside the gene matches: 7. Germline values: CDR1 MNHNS, CDR2 SASEGT.